The clone carrying this T cell receptor (beta chain) was found once. This entry belongs to a study of blood T cell repertoires in COVID-19. The CDR3 extends over 15 amino acids. Germline V gene data show CDR1 as SGHRS and CDR2 as YFSETQ. V was clipped by 4 bases and J by 3 bases, with 14 bases between them. The protocol was immunoSEQ multiplex PCR, while the TCRdb copy is restricted to in-frame clones and leaves out a portion. The data show about 100,000 clones, with roughly 84% seen just once and roughly 13% held by the top ten. Sequenced material: peripheral blood. The chain joins TRBV5-1 to TRBJ2-1, with D maybe TRBD1 (5 bases). This sequence was found in a human donor in a cohort sampled during active COVID-19. The CDR3 protein is CASSIRGPDYNEQFF. The CDR3 nucleotides are TGCGCCAGCAGCATTAGGGGTCCTGACTACAATGAGCAGTTCTTC. The full variable domain, with the rest looked up from reference TRBV5-1 and TRBJ2-1, is KAGVTQTPRYLIKTRGQQVTLSCSPISGHRSVSWYQQTPGQGLQFLFEYFSETQRNKGNFPGRFSGRQFSNSRSEMNVSTLELGDSALYLCASSIRGPDYNEQFFGPGTRLTVL.